Below, 13 T cell receptor beta chains from the same sample are listed, as sequenced in a study of HIV-infected patients and healthy controls. The repertoire came from unfractionated whole blood and reflected all unsorted peripheral T cells. Alpha and beta constant-region primers primed reverse transcription of around 0.5 ug RNA. Using multiplexing indices, alpha and beta chain libraries were generated apart by chain-specific third strand synthesis. TCRdb reanalysed the 5' RACE reads using MiXCR and keeps one entry per CDR3 protein. This table holds roughly 9,100 distinct CDR3 sequences, roughly 5.8% found once. Sequences were obtained from blood. The origin of the receptors is an adult in good health.

The sample holds many counts of this clonotype. The gene calls are TRBV6-1 and TRBJ2-7; D is unresolved. The CDR3 runs 14 residues. Between the trimmed V and J ends, which lost 5 bases and 2 bases, there was a span of 13 bases. CDR1 is MNHNS, CDR2 SASEGT, per germline. The CDR3 here is CASSLLARTYEQYF. CDR3 DNA: TGTGCCAGCAGTCTTTTAGCCCGTACCTACGAGCAGTACTTC.

This clonotype occurred many times. J is TRBJ2-7 and V is TRBV24-1; TRBD1 agrees at 8 bases. V gave up 7 bases and J gave up 6 bases; unmatched junction bases: 7. Germline-derived CDR1 and CDR2 are KGHDR and SFDVKD. The CDR3 contains 13 residues. CDR3 amino acids: CATSGQGRAEQYF. CDR3 bases: TGTGCCACCAGCGGACAGGGTCGGGCCGAGCAGTACTTC.

This clonotype was seen repeatedly, ten times or more. The V call is TRBV4-3, the J call TRBJ1-1, with a weak D call TRBD1 (5 bases). V gave up 5 bases and J gave up 3 bases, with 13 bases separating them. The CDR3 loop spans 14 amino acids. Per germline, CDR1 LGHNA and CDR2 YSLEER. CDR3 sequence reads: CASSFKPGDTEAFF. CDR3 in DNA: TGCGCCAGCAGCTTCAAGCCGGGGGACACTGAAGCTTTCTTT.

By sample share, this clonotype is medium-sized. The V call is TRBV11-2, the J call TRBJ2-3; D uncertain. CDR1 SGHAT and CDR2 FQNNGV come from the germline V gene. Between the trimmed V and J ends, which lost 1 base and 4 bases, there was a span of 12 bases. This CDR3 region has 15 residues. CDR3 sequence: CASSLVLQRSDTQYF. The DNA for the CDR3 is TGTGCCAGCAGCTTAGTTCTCCAACGCTCAGATACGCAGTATTTT.

This clonotype was seen ten or more times. The gene calls are TRBV14 and TRBJ2-7; no definite D call. Germline V gene sequence: CDR1 SGHDN, CDR2 FVKESK. Trimming left V 2 bases short and J 5 bases short, with 4 bases between. CDR3 size: 11 residues. The CDR3 region is CASSQTHEQYF. For the CDR3, the DNA is TGTGCCAGCAGCCAAACCCACGAGCAGTACTTC.

This clonotype is medium-sized in the sample. In nucleotides, the CDR3 is TGTGCCAGCAGCCCTGCCCGGACTGTCACAGATACGCAGTATTTT. Residues: CASSPARTVTDTQYF. The chain is built from TRBV11-2 and TRBJ2-3; D might be TRBD2 (5 bases). Germline V gene data show CDR1 as SGHAT and CDR2 as FQNNGV. The CDR3 spans 15 residues. Trimming took 5 bases from V and 2 from J, leaving 14 bases between them.

This clonotype was counted at least ten times. The chain uses TRBV20-1 and TRBJ1-5; tentatively, D is TRBD1 (6 bases). This CDR3 comprises 13 residues. Germline CDR1 reads DFQATT; CDR2 reads SNEGSKA (reference sequence). The CDR3 DNA reads TGCAGCACCAAGACAGGCAGCAATCAGCCCCAGCATTTT. Its protein product is CSTKTGSNQPQHF.

At least ten counts were recorded for this clonotype. The chain couples TRBV24-1 to TRBJ1-1; 7 bases align to TRBD1. The germline V gene has CDR1 KGHDR and CDR2 SFDVKD. This CDR3 spans 13 amino acids. After removal of 4 bases from V and 4 bases from J, the junction contained 2 bases not matched to a gene. The DNA for the CDR3 is TGTGCCACCAGTGAGCCAGGGGGCACTGAAGCTTTCTTT. This translates into CATSEPGGTEAFF.

By frequency in the sample, this clonotype is medium-sized. The DNA for the CDR3 is TGTGCCATCAGTGGGGATATAGGGACAGAAGGCTACACCTTC. It codes for CAISGDIGTEGYTF. The chain links TRBV10-3 to TRBJ1-2, with 7 bases matching TRBD1. Germline V gene data show CDR1 as ENHRY and CDR2 as SYGVKD. V lost 4 bases, J lost 8 bases, and 10 bases stayed unmatched. The CDR3 has 14 amino acids.

This clonotype came up many times. The V call is TRBV10-3, the J call TRBJ2-7; 7 bases are shared with TRBD2. The germline CDR1 and CDR2 sequences are ENHRY and SYGVKD. CDR3 length: 15 amino acids. The junction had 8 bases not matched to a gene; V was cut back by 4 bases and J by 2 bases. The CDR3 sequence is CAISAERGRPYEQYF. CDR3 DNA sequence: TGTGCCATCAGTGCCGAGCGGGGACGACCCTACGAGCAGTACTTC.

This clonotype is labeled as medium-sized. This sequence joins TRBV11-2 and TRBJ2-6; no clear D gene. The V gene lost 1 base and the J gene lost 0 bases, with 4 bases spanning the gap. Germline CDR1 is SGHAT and CDR2 is FQNNGV. There are 15 residues in the CDR3. CDR3 in amino acids: CASSLGSSGANVLTF. Written as DNA, the CDR3 is TGTGCCAGCAGCTTAGGAAGCTCTGGGGCCAACGTCCTGACTTTC. The whole variable domain, filled in from reference TRBV11-2 and TRBJ2-6, reads EAGVAQSPRYKIIEKRQSVAFWCNPISGHATLYWYQQILGQGPKLLIQFQNNGVVDDSQLPKDRFSAERLKGVDSTLKIQPAKLEDSAVYLCASSLGSSGANVLTFGAGSRLTVL.

This clonotype was recorded at least ten times. This chain joins TRBV5-1 and TRBJ2-5; D tentatively reads TRBD1 or TRBD2 (6 bases each). Trimming removed 1 base from V and 3 bases from J, with 16 bases in between. CDR1 SGHRS and CDR2 YFSETQ come from the germline V gene. CDR3 length: 16 amino acids. The CDR3: CASSLSWGAAEETQYF. DNA of the CDR3: TGCGCCAGCAGCTTGTCCTGGGGGGCCGCAGAAGAGACCCAGTACTTC.

By share, this clonotype ranks as medium-sized. V usage is TRBV20-1 and J usage is TRBJ2-5; D remains unclear. The CDR3 sequence is 13 residues long. The germline CDR1 and CDR2 sequences are DFQATT and SNEGSKA (reference sequence). The V and J ends lost 6 bases and 1 base respectively, with 12 bases between them. CDR3 DNA: TGCAGTGCCTTCGCCGGCTTCCAAGAGACCCAGTACTTC. Its translation: CSAFAGFQETQYF.